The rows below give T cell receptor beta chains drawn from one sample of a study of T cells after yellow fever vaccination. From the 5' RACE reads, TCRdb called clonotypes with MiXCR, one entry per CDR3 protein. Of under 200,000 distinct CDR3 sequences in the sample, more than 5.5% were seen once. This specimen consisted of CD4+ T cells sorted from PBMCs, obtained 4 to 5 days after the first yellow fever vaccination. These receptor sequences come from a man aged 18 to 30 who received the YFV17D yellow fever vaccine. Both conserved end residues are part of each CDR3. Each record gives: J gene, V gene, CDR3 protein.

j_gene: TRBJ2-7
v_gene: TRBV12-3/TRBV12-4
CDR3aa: CASSTTRGNYEQYF

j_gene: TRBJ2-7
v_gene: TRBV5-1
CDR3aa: CASSLERDSYEQYF

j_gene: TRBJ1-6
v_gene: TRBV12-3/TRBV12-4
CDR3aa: CASSFSDRNNSPLHF

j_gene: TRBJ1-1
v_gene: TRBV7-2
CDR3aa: CASSPGTTMNTEAFF

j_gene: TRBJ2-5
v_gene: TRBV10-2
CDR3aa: CASSESQGTTQYF

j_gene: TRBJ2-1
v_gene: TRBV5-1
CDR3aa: CASSIGLAPSNEQFF

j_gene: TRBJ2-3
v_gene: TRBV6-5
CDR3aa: CASSYSPDTDTQYF

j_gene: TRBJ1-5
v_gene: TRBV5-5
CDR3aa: CASSGPPIRPQHF

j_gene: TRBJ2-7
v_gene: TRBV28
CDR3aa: CASSKPGQGSYEQYF

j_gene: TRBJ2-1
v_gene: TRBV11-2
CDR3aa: CASSLDGEYNEQFF

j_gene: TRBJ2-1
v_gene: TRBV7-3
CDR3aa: CASSLNAPAGGNEQFF

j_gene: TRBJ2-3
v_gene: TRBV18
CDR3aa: CASSPAGGASDTQYF

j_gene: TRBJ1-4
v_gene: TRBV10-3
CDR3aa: CAIRTGDEKLFF

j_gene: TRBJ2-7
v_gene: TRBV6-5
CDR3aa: CASRPGFTYEQYF

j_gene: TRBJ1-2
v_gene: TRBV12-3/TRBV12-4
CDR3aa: CASSFRGDYVYTF

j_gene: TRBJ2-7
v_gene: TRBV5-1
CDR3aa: CASSSRRGGLYEQYF

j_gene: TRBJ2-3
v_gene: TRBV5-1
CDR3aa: CASSLTLRTSGNTDTQYF

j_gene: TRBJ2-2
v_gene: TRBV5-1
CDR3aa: CASSPRDTNTGELFF

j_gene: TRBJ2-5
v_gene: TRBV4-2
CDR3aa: CASSQDGTSGGRETQYF

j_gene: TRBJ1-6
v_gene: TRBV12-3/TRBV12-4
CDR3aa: CASSPGGGYNSPLHF

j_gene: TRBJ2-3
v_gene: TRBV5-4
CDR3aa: CASSRRTGGADTQYF

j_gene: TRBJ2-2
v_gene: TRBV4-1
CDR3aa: CASSFRTGRTGELFF

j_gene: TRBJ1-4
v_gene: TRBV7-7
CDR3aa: CASSPTTHSQLFF

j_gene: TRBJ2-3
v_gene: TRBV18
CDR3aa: CASSPGPGLTDTQYF

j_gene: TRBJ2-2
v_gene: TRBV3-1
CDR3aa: CASSQTTGFTGELFF

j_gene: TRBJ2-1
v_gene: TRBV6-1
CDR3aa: CASSPAGGTGYNEQFF

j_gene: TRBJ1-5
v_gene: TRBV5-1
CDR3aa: CASSLNPGQPQHF

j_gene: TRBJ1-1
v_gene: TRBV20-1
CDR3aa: CSAEDRNTEAFF

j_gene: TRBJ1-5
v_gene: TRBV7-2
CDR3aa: CASSLEPGESQPQHF

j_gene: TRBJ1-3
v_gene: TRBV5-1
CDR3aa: CASRRDGLNTIYF

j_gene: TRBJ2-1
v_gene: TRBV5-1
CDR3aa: CASSSLAGGLYNEQFF

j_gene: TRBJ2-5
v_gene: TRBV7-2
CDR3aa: CASSPQRGETQYF

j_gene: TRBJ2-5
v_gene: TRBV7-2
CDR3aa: CASSLMGLGETQYF

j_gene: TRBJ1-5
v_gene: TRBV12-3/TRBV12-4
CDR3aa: CASSSGQGSNQPQHF

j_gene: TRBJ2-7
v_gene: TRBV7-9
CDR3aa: CASSRGGGLYEQYF

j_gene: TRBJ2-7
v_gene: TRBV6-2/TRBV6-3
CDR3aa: CASSLRTGLTAQYF

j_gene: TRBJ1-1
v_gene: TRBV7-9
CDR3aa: CASSQQGQLNTEAFF

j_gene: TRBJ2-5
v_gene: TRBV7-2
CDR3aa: CASTRDRGETQYF

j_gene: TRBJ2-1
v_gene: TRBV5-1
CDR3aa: CASRDRGRQGYNEQFF

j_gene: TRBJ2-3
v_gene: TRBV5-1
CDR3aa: CASSWGQGRGDTQYF

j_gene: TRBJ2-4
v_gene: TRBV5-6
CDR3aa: CASSFPGTKNIQYF

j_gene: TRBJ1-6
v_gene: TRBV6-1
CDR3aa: CASSGQYNSPLHF

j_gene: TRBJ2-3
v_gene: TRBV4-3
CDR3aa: CASSVGALRDTQYF

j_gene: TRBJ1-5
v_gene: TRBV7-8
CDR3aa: CASSLDGGRQPQHF

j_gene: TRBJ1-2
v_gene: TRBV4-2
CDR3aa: CASSFQGVSGSYGYTF

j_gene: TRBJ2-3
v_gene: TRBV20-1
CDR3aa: CSARVTGLFTDTQYF

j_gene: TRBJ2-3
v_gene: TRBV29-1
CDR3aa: CSVEGNWGDTQYF

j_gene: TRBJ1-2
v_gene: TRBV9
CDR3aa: CASSVAVRGSNYGYTF

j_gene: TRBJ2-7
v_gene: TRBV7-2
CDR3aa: CASSPGSGLSYEQYF

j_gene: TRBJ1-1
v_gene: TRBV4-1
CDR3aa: CASSRSLNTEAFF

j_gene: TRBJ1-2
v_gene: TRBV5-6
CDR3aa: CASSLVGVGYGYTF